This T cell receptor (beta chain) was recorded in a study of blood T cells in healthy people across ages. About the study: There was about one barcoded beta molecule captured by template switching per two T cells. Study-level results: Diversity was higher, and naive CD4+ cells more numerous, in long-lived donors than in aged donors.

With regard to this clonotype: No antigen is known for it.

The use of a sample-barcoded 5' primer and a J-beta primer mix characterized a second PCR of roughly 7 to 11 cycles. TCRdb re-derived calls from the 5' RACE reads in MiXCR, one entry per CDR3 protein. The sample carries 780,000 or so distinct CDR3 sequences, roughly 25% recorded once. PBMCs were isolated at a quantity of at least 7 million per sample. The junction had 10 bases not matched to a gene; V was cut back by 0 bases and J by 6 bases. The CDR3 contains 16 residues. Germline lookup yields CDR1 SNHLY and CDR2 FYNNEI. These data were likewise used in another study, on T cells of mothers and their children. That source reports: Persistent microchimeric T cell clones were sought, and none were detected.

This chain uses TRBV2 with TRBJ2-7, with TRBD2 matching over 8 bases. Specimen: blood. The sequence came from a boy younger than 18 in good health. The CDR3 loop reads CASSEAGAGVRGEQYF. The CDR3 coding sequence is TGTGCCAGCAGTGAAGCGGGAGCGGGAGTTCGCGGCGAGCAGTACTTC.